The source of this T cell receptor (beta chain) is a study of graft-versus-host responses after intestinal transplantation. Study information: Multivisceral, liver-intestinal, or isolated intestinal grafts went to recipients.

CDR1 SEHNR and CDR2 FQNEAQ come from the germline V gene (reference sequence). The V segment lost 5 bases and the J segment 7 bases; nucleotides outside the gene matches: 10. This CDR3 has 15 amino acids. Profiled with immunoSEQ multiplex PCR; TCRdb holds only in-frame clones, not every one. This table holds about 120,000 clones, approximately 95% found once. Comment on this clone: The antigen is undetermined.

Points from the study as a whole: Some patients had graft-donor T cell macrochimerism, and their allografts showed high graft-versus-host to host-versus-graft clonal ratios. Present in recipient marrow, GvH clones included some that appeared first in ileum or blood.

This sequence originates from a human donor who received an intestinal transplant. Sequences were derived from unstimulated CD4+ T cells sorted from spleen or lymph node cells, sampled before intestinal transplant. The chain is built from TRBV7-9 and TRBJ2-1; TRBD2 agrees at 8 bases. CDR3 nucleotide sequence: TGTGCCAGCAGCCCAAAAGCGGGAGAGGTAAATGAGCAGTTCTTC. Translation: CASSPKAGEVNEQFF.